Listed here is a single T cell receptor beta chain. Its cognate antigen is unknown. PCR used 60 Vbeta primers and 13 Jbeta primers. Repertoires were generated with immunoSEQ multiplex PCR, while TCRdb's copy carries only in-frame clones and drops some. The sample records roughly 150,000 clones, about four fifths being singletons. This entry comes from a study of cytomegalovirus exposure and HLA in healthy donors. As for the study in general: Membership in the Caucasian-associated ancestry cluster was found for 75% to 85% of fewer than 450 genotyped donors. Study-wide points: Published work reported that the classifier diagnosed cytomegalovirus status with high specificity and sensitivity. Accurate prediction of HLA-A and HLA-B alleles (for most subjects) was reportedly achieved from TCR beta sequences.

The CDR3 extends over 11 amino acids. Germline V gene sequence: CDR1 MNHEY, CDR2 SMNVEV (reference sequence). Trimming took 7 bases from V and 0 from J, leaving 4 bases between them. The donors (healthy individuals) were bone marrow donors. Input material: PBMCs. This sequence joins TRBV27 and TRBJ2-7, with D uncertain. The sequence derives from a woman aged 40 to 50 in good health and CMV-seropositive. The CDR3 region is CASTDSYEQYF. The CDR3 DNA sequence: TGTGCCAGCACAGACTCCTACGAGCAGTACTTC.